The text below deals with one T cell receptor (beta chain). The antigen remains undetermined. This sample stems from a study of cytomegalovirus exposure and HLA in healthy donors. Vbeta (60) and Jbeta (13) primers were used in the PCR. Original analysis: A later analysis tallied tens of millions of unique TCR beta chains, around 10 million of them shared. Sequenced by immunoSEQ multiplex PCR; TCRdb stores in-frame clones only, minus some. Clonal size and the V and J genes are those of that table, whereas D and trimming came from the DNA. Recorded for this sample: about 120,000 clones. Study results and limitations: In an earlier analysis, about 87% or about 30%: the productive usage of most TCR beta V segments. Accurate HLA-A and HLA-B prediction from TCR beta sequences was reported for most subjects.

This receptor was obtained from a man between 18 and 35 years old in good health and CMV-seronegative. Sequences were obtained from PBMCs.

CDR3: CASRGAHIGYTF. In DNA, the CDR3 is TGTGCCAGCCGCGGGGCGCACATCGGCTACACCTTC. The chain has TRBV5-4 and TRBJ1-2, with a possible D match to TRBD1 (5 bases). This CDR3 is 12 amino acids long. Germline-derived CDR1 and CDR2 are SGHNT and YYREEE (reference sequence). Trimming shortened V by 7 bases and J by 8 bases, and 15 bases separated the two germline ends.